A single sample is the source of the 5 T cell receptor beta chains below, sequenced in a study of blood T cell repertoires in COVID-19. Method: immunoSEQ multiplex PCR; TCRdb's copy keeps in-frame clones and lacks some. The sample includes under 300,000 clones, over 80% seen only once; the top ten take around 5.5%. Sequenced input: peripheral blood. Receptor source: a human donor in a cohort sampled during active COVID-19.

This chain links TRBV5-5 with TRBJ2-7; the D is unclear. Germline CDR1 and CDR2: SGHKS and YYEKEE (reference sequence). The V end was cut by 0 bases, the J end by 1 base, with 8 bases between. CDR3 length: 14 amino acids. CDR3 DNA: TGTGCCAGCAGCTTGGAATCGTCTTCCTACGAGCAGTACTTC. Translated, it gives CASSLESSSYEQYF. The full variable domain, its missing parts supplied by reference TRBV5-5 and TRBJ2-7, is DAGVTQSPTHLIKTRGQQVTLRCSPISGHKSVSWYQQVLGQGPQFIFQYYEKEERGRGNFPDRFSARQFPNYSSELNVNALLLGDSALYLCASSLESSSYEQYFGPGTRLTVT.

V and J are TRBV5-4 and TRBJ1-2; TRBD1 is a possible D gene (6 bases). The V end lost 2 bases, the J end lost 7 bases, and 12 bases lay between the germline ends. CDR3 size: 13 residues. Germline V gives CDR1 SGHNT, CDR2 YYREEE (reference sequence). CDR3 protein: CASSLTGWSGYTF. CDR3 in DNA: TGTGCCAGCAGCTTAACAGGGTGGTCTGGCTACACCTTC.

The CDR3 nucleotides are TGTGCCAGCTCACAGGGGCTGGTAATGAACACTGAAGCTTTCTTT. Protein: CASSQGLVMNTEAFF. The chain is built from TRBV18 and TRBJ1-1; TRBD1 is a possible D gene (5 bases). There are 15 residues in the CDR3. V was clipped by 4 bases and J by 0 bases, with 12 bases between them. Germline loops: CDR1 KGHSH, CDR2 LQKENI.

This chain joins TRBV19 and TRBJ2-1, with 7 bases aligning to TRBD1. V lost 7 bases and J lost 4; bases outside the gene matches: 7. Germline assignment: CDR1 LNHDA and CDR2 SQIVND (reference sequence). This CDR3 region has 14 residues. CDR3 bases: TGTGCCAGTAACCAGGGGGTAGCTTACAATGAGCAGTTCTTC. As protein: CASNQGVAYNEQFF.

The rearrangement joins TRBV3-1 (or the pseudogene TRBV3-2) to TRBJ2-5; 7 bases are a match to TRBD1. The V gene end was trimmed by 3 bases and the J gene end by 2 bases; junction bases not matched to a gene: 12. Germline V gene lookup returns CDR1 LGHDT and CDR2 YNNKEL (reference sequence). The CDR3 runs to 17 residues. CDR3 loop: CASSQASGTAVQETQYF. The CDR3 nucleotides read TGTGCCAGCAGCCAGGCCTCCGGGACAGCTGTACAAGAGACCCAGTACTTC.